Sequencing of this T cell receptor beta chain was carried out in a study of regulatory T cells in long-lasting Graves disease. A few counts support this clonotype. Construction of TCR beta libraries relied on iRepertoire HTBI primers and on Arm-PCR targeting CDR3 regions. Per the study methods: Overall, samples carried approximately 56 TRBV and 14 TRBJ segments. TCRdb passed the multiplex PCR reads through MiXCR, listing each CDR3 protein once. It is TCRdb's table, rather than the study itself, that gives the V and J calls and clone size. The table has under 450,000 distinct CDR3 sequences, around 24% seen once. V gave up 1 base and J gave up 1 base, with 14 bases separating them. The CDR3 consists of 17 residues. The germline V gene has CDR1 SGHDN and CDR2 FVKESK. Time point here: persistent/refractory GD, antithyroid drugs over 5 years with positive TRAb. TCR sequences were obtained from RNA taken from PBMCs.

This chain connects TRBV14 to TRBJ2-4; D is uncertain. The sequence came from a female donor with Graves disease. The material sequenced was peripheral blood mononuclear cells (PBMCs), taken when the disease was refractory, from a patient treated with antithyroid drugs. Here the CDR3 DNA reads TGTGCCAGCAGCCAAGCCGACCCATCCCGGGCCAAAAACATTCAGTACTTC. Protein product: CASSQADPSRAKNIQYF.